These T cell receptor beta chains were read from a single sample in a study of T-cell memory formation after mild COVID-19. TCRdb used MiXCR to reprocess the 5' RACE reads, holding one entry per CDR3 protein. The data contain almost 350,000 distinct CDR3 sequences, approximately 22% of them seen just once; the ten biggest clones take up roughly a fifth. Sequenced sample: PBMCs or a T cell subset sorted from them (not recorded which). The receptor source for this set is a man between 18 and 35 years old who had mild COVID-19 (a few samples of this study predate the infection). Cell type and time point are not known. Both conserved end residues are trimmed from each CDR3. For some rows the clone size is stated as once, few or many, or as a class when expanded; others skip it.

TRBV12-3/TRBV12-4	few	TRBJ1-5	12	ASSRQGFGQPQH
TRBV7-9	-	TRBJ1-1	12	ASIPSNFAESAF
TRBV4-1	-	TRBJ2-7	12	ASSQVGTAYEQY
TRBV29-1	-	TRBJ2-7	10	SAGQGWYEQY
TRBV4-3	-	TRBJ1-5	14	ASSQGVRDRGQPQH
TRBV18	few	TRBJ2-3	14	ASSELGTRETDTQY
TRBV4-3	few	TRBJ1-1	11	ASSQDLTGRAF
TRBV27	-	TRBJ1-1	13	ASRLGVRGSTEAF
TRBV20-1	once	TRBJ1-1	12	SARDGFMNTEAF
TRBV13	-	TRBJ1-5	12	ASSRGHPNQPQH
TRBV7-8	many	TRBJ2-1	8	ASSRDEQF
TRBV18	-	TRBJ1-2	12	ASSPQFEGAGYT
TRBV7-2	-	TRBJ2-3	12	AGSFTGYTDTQY
TRBV7-3	-	TRBJ1-2	11	ASSLIRGGGYT
TRBV5-1	few	TRBJ1-1	11	ASSFYMNTEAF
TRBV27	-	TRBJ1-4	12	ASSRDRVNEKLF
TRBV7-6	-	TRBJ1-5	13	ASSSYFGGNQPQH
TRBV5-1	-	TRBJ2-5	13	ASSLAGSLEETQY
TRBV7-6	-	TRBJ2-3	14	ASSLAQRGGQNTQY
TRBV5-1	many	TRBJ2-7	11	ASSQSWGFEQY
TRBV12-3/TRBV12-4	few	TRBJ1-3	10	ASTQTGNTIY
TRBV20-1	-	TRBJ2-5	11	SAREGVAETQY
TRBV10-3	-	TRBJ2-1	13	ATGTSIGRGDEQF
TRBV7-9	-	TRBJ2-7	11	ASTGTGSYEQY
TRBV5-1	many	TRBJ2-5	13	ASSPPVAGEETQY
TRBV20-1	few	TRBJ2-7	10	SARREKYEQY
TRBV7-2	few	TRBJ1-2	12	ASSLSEGPYGYT
TRBV18	few	TRBJ2-1	15	ASSPIEIIRGYNEQF
TRBV5-1	-	TRBJ1-2	11	ASRGQGADGYT
TRBV7-3	many	TRBJ2-7	15	ASSSRLAGRSSYEQY
TRBV5-1	-	TRBJ2-2	14	ASSPDRGLWTGELF
TRBV20-1	many	TRBJ2-2	14	SARIPGQESTGELF
TRBV5-1	few	TRBJ2-7	12	ASSPGQAAHEQY
TRBV7-2	many	TRBJ2-1	14	ASSLDRRGLGNEQF
TRBV12-3/TRBV12-4	many	TRBJ2-1	12	ASSWRQGAYEQF
TRBV12-3/TRBV12-4	-	TRBJ1-3	11	ATENRAGNTIY
TRBV11-2	few	TRBJ2-5	13	ASSSGLGWQETQY
TRBV5-1	-	TRBJ1-1	13	ASSWASGVNTEAF
TRBV12-3/TRBV12-4	-	TRBJ1-1	11	ASNAMGIAEAF
TRBV13	few	TRBJ2-1	12	ASSVRVGYNEQF
TRBV6-6	many	TRBJ1-1	11	ASSADGNTEAF
TRBV11-2	few	TRBJ2-3	9	ASSERDTQY
TRBV12-3/TRBV12-4	-	TRBJ2-5	15	ASSLDNGGPRVETQY
TRBV7-8	-	TRBJ2-5	14	ASSLLFGSLQETQY
TRBV7-2	-	TRBJ2-5	10	ASSSPPQTQY
TRBV7-2	once	TRBJ1-1	14	ASSLDRDRSGTEAF
TRBV6-5	few	TRBJ1-2	10	ASRSGQLGYT
TRBV27	-	TRBJ1-2	14	ASRPWAGDALKGYT
TRBV9	-	TRBJ1-3	12	ASSQAPAGNTIY
TRBV6-5	-	TRBJ1-1	10	ASHEGDKVTF
TRBV20-1	-	TRBJ2-7	13	SARDRGGWRYEQY
TRBV6-1	few	TRBJ2-7	11	ATKAASSYEQY
TRBV5-4	-	TRBJ2-5	14	ASSLALASAQETQY
TRBV28	few	TRBJ1-5	16	ASSLISTGGSGNQPQH
TRBV6-6	few	TRBJ2-7	14	ASSYEKGQWTYEQY
TRBV5-1	-	TRBJ1-5	12	ASSLAGTNQPQH
TRBV6-4	many	TRBJ2-1	11	ASSALGQGEQF
TRBV6-2/TRBV6-3	-	TRBJ1-2	13	ASSRDTSTAPGYT